These 2 T cell receptor beta chains were sequenced from one sample in a study of T cells expressing NK-cell markers. TCRdb reworked the 5' RACE reads into one entry per CDR3 protein, no DNA. The sample data list about 150,000 distinct CDR3 sequences. Sequencing was done on a sample of blood T cells: a sorted CD56 or NKG2C T cell subset, CD4+ or CD8+ T cells, or bulk PBMC T cells (not recorded which). The receptors shown here come from a man aged 18-69 years in good health.

The J gene is TRBJ1-1, the V gene TRBV14. Germline V gives CDR1 SGHDN, CDR2 FVKESK. There are 13 residues in the CDR3. The CDR3 reads CASSQIRGTEAFF.

The V and J genes are TRBV6-5 and TRBJ2-7; the D gene TCRdb calls, TRBD1, cannot be checked with no DNA. This CDR3 comprises 11 residues. Germline CDR1 MNHEY, CDR2 SVGAGI. The CDR3 sequence: CAREDRREQYF.